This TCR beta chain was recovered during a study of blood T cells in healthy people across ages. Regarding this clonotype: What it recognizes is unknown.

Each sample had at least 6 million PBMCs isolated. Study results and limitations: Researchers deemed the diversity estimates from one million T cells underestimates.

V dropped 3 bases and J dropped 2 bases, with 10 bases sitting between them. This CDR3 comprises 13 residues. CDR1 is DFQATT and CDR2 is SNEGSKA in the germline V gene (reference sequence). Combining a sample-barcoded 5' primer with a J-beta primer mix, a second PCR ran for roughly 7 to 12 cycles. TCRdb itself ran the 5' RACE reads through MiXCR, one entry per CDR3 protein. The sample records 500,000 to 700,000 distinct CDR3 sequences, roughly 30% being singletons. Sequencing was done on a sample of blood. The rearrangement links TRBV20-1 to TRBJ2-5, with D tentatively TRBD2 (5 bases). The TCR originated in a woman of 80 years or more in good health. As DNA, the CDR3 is TGCAGTGCTAGTAGGCCGGGGCAAGAGACCCAGTACTTC. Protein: CSASRPGQETQYF.